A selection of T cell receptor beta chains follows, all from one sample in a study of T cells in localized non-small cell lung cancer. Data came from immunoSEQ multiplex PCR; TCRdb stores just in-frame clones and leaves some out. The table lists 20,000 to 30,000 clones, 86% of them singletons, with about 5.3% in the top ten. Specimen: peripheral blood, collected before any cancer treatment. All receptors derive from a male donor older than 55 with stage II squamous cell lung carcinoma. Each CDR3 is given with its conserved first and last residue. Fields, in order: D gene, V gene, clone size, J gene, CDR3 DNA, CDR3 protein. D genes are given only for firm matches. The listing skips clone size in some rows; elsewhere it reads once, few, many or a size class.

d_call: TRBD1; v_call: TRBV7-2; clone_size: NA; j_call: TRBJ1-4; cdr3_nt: TGTGCCAGCAGCGCCGGGACAGGGCAAAAACTGTTTTTT; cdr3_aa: CASSAGTGQKLFF
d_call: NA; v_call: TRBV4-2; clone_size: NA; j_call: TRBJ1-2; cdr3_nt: TGTGCCAGCAGCCCGGAGCCGGAGGACTATGGCTACACCTTC; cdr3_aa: CASSPEPEDYGYTF
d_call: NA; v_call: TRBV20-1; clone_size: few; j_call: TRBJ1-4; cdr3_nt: TGCAGTGCTAGAGAACCGGAGGGCCTGTTTTTT; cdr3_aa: CSAREPEGLFF
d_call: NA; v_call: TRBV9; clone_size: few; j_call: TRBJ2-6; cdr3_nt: TGTGCCAGCAGCGGCTACCTAAGCTCTGGGGCCAACGTCCTGACTTTC; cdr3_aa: CASSGYLSSGANVLTF
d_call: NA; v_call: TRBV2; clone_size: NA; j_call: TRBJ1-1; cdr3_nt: TGTGCCAGCAGTGAAAGGTCGGCAGGACGAACTGAAGCTTTCTTT; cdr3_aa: CASSERSAGRTEAFF
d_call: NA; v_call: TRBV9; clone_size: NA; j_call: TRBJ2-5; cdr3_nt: TGTGCCAGCAGCATCACCCCAGGGGGAGGCGAGACCCAGTACTTC; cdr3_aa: CASSITPGGGETQYF
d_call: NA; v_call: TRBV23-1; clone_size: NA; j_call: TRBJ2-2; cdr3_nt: TGCGCCAGCAGTCCCCCAACCGGTACCGGGGAGCTGTTTTTT; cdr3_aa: CASSPPTGTGELFF
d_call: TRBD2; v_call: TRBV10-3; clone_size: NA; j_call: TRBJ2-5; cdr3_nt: TGTGCCATCAGTGAGTCGACTAGCGGGGCCGGGCGAGAGACCCAGTACTTC; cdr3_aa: CAISESTSGAGRETQYF
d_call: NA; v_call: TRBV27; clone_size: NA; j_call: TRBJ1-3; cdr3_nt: TGTGCCAGCAGCAAAACCGCAAGTTGGGGAAACACCATATATTTT; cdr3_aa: CASSKTASWGNTIYF
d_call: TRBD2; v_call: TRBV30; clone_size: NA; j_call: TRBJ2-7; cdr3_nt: TGTGCCTGGGGGCTTGGACTAGCGGGCATCTACGAGCAGTACTTC; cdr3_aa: CAWGLGLAGIYEQYF
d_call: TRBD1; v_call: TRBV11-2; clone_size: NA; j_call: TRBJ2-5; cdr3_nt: TGTGCCAGCAGCCTAGGGGACAGGGTTCAAGAGACCCAGTACTTC; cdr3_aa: CASSLGDRVQETQYF
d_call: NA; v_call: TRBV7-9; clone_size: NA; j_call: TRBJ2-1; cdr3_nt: TGTGCCAGCAGCCCCGACCATGAGCAGTTCTTC; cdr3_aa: CASSPDHEQFF
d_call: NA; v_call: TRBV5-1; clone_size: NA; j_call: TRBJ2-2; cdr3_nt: TGCGCCAGCACCTTATCACACGGGGAGCTGTTTTTT; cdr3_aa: CASTLSHGELFF
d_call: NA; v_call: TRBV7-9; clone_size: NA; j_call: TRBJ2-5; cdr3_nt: TGTGCCAGCAGCCCCAGGGGAGGGGGAGAGACCCAGTACTTC; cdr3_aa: CASSPRGGGETQYF